The sample holds a few counts of the clone carrying this T cell receptor beta chain. Its antigen is unknown. PCR amplification relied on 60 Vbeta primers (plus 13 Jbeta primers). Clones were sequenced by immunoSEQ multiplex PCR, and TCRdb holds only the in-frame ones, with some missing. This table holds approximately 110,000 clones, 77% found once. The data originate from a study of cytomegalovirus exposure and HLA in healthy donors. Study findings and constraints: A later analysis linked a missense DCLRE1C variant to TCR beta V- and J-gene trimming.

This TCR came from a woman between 35 and 50 years old in good health and CMV-seropositive. The source material was PBMCs.

DNA for the CDR3: TGTGCCAGCAGCCTGGGACCTAGCGTAGATGAGCAGTACTTC. Residues: CASSLGPSVDEQYF. The J gene is TRBJ2-7, the V gene TRBV5-4, with D tentatively TRBD2 (6 bases). The CDR3 contains 14 residues. CDR1 and CDR2 from the germline V gene are SGHNT and YYREEE (reference sequence). Trimming shortened V by 4 bases and J by 7 bases, and 18 bases separated the two germline ends.